This entry lists 5 T cell receptor beta chains sequenced from one sample in a study of shared clonotypes between healthy human individuals (dated by TCRdb to the early 2020s). The library was made by the immunoSEQ multiplex PCR assay. TCRdb retrieved this table from immuneACCESS and kept in-frame rearrangements only. Not all clones are present; in checked studies, unresolved V genes account for under half, and no reason is known for the remainder. Within this sample are around 2.5 million clones, with over 85% of them counted one time only. About 0.39% of the sample comes from the top ten. The specimen was naive CD4+ T cells from PBMCs. The intended sense of this specimen's cell subset or site label: CD45RA+ positively selected. The receptors were sampled from a man aged 18 to 29 in good health. Some clones in this sample may be carry-over from other donors' samples.

Concerning this clone: Other nucleotide sequences in the sample specify the same CDR3. The chain combines TRBV27 with TRBJ2-5, with a possible D match to TRBD2 (6 bases). Germline assignment: CDR1 MNHEY and CDR2 SMNVEV (reference sequence). The CDR3 spans 14 residues. V dropped 3 bases and J dropped 2 bases, with 10 bases sitting between them. CDR3 sequence: CASSFQGLQETQYF. CDR3 nucleotide sequence: TGTGCCAGCAGTTTCCAGGGACTTCAAGAGACCCAGTACTTC.

The chain uses TRBV9 and TRBJ2-7; D not certain. This CDR3 comprises 14 residues. Between the trimmed V and J ends, which lost 0 bases and 0 bases, there was a span of 7 bases. In germline, CDR1 is SGDLS, CDR2 YYNGEE. The CDR3 loop is CASSVEVGSYEQYF. Written as DNA, the CDR3 is TGTGCCAGCAGCGTAGAAGTGGGCTCCTACGAGCAGTACTTC. Drawing the rest from reference TRBV9 and TRBJ2-7, the complete variable domain is DSGVTQTPKHLITATGQRVTLRCSPRSGDLSVYWYQQSLDQGLQFLIQYYNGEERAKGNILERFSAQQFPDLHSELNLSSLELGDSALYFCASSVEVGSYEQYFGPGTRLTVT.

This sequence joins TRBV16 and TRBJ1-2; no reliable D call. V dropped 0 bases and J dropped 2 bases, with 13 bases sitting between them. Germline CDR1 reads KGHSY; CDR2 reads FQNENV. The CDR3 runs to 16 residues. The CDR3 coding sequence is TGTGCCAGCAGCCAATCAATGAGAGATCCAAACTATGGCTACACCTTC. It specifies CASSQSMRDPNYGYTF.

The chain couples TRBV28 to TRBJ1-2, with a possible D match to TRBD1 (6 bases). This CDR3 is built from 16 residues. The germline V gene has CDR1 MDHEN and CDR2 SYDVKM. The V end was cut by 3 bases, the J end by 3 bases, with 17 bases between. The CDR3 DNA reads TGTGCCAGCAGTTTTCGAGGAGGGGGGATGGACTATGGCTACACCTTC. It encodes CASSFRGGGMDYGYTF.

This chain joins TRBV5-4 and TRBJ1-2; D is ambiguous. The V gene lost 4 bases and the J gene lost 7 bases, with 14 bases spanning the gap. Germline V gene lookup returns CDR1 SGHNT and CDR2 YYREEE (reference sequence). This CDR3 is 13 amino acids long. CDR3 bases: TGTGCCAGCAGCCCCGACGGGAAGTCTGGCTACACCTTC. The encoded protein is CASSPDGKSGYTF.